Listed below are T cell receptor beta chains from one sample, sequenced in a study of response to subunit inactivated influenza vaccine. TCRdb reanalysed the RT-PCR reads using MiXCR and keeps one entry per CDR3 protein. The sample holds about 520,000 distinct CDR3 sequences, around 7.7% seen once. This specimen was PBMCs from blood, taken approximately 25 months after vaccination. Source of these receptors: a man between 50 and 69 years old who received an inactivated influenza vaccine. Both conserved end residues are part of each CDR3. A D gene is named only where the DNA matches it firmly. Expanded clones are given a class, and other clones once, few, many or no size at all.

size: few
V: TRBV20-1
D: NA
J: TRBJ2-3
DNA: TGCAGTGCTAGCGGTACAGGGCGGACAGATACGCAGTATTTT
CDR3: CSASGTGRTDTQYF

size: many
V: TRBV5-1
D: TRBD2
J: TRBJ2-3
DNA: TGCGCCAGCAGCGACGGAGGGCTAGCGGGATTGCGGGATACGCAGTATTTT
CDR3: CASSDGGLAGLRDTQYF

size: few
V: TRBV4-1
D: TRBD1
J: TRBJ2-7
DNA: TGCGCCAGCAGTCGATTGGGACAGCCTATCTACGAGCAGTACTTC
CDR3: CASSRLGQPIYEQYF

size: NA
V: TRBV5-1
D: NA
J: TRBJ1-1
DNA: TGCGCCAGCAGCTTCGGGACGGTGAACACTGAAGCTTTCTTT
CDR3: CASSFGTVNTEAFF

size: few
V: TRBV6-2/TRBV6-3
D: TRBD2
J: TRBJ2-1
DNA: TGTGCCAGCAGTTCGACGCATGGTGGGAGCGGGAGGGGCAATGAGCAGTTCTTC
CDR3: CASSSTHGGSGRGNEQFF

size: NA
V: TRBV6-2/TRBV6-3
D: NA
J: TRBJ2-7
DNA: TGTGCCAGCAGAACGGACAGTTTCTACGAGCAGTACTTC
CDR3: CASRTDSFYEQYF

size: many
V: TRBV7-7
D: NA
J: TRBJ2-2
DNA: TGTGCCAGCAGCCCTCAGAACACCGGGGAGCTGTTTTTT
CDR3: CASSPQNTGELFF

size: NA
V: TRBV5-5
D: NA
J: TRBJ2-4
DNA: TGTGCCAGCAGCTTGGTGGACCTCAAAAACATTCAGTACTTC
CDR3: CASSLVDLKNIQYF

size: NA
V: TRBV28
D: TRBD2
J: TRBJ2-3
DNA: TGTGCCAGCGGGGGGGGTACAGATACGCAGTATTTT
CDR3: CASGGGTDTQYF

size: few
V: TRBV18
D: NA
J: TRBJ2-7
DNA: TGTGCCAGCTCACCCAGCAAACCTCTAGCTACTTTCTCCTACGAGCAGTACTTC
CDR3: CASSPSKPLATFSYEQYF

size: few
V: TRBV27
D: NA
J: TRBJ2-3
DNA: TGTGCCAGCAGTGGGGTCACAGATACGCAGTATTTT
CDR3: CASSGVTDTQYF

size: many
V: TRBV7-2
D: TRBD2
J: TRBJ2-3
DNA: TGTGCCAGCAGCCTGATGACTAGCGGCACAGATACGCAGTATTTT
CDR3: CASSLMTSGTDTQYF

size: many
V: TRBV20-1
D: TRBD2
J: TRBJ2-7
DNA: TGCAGTGCTAGAAGGCTAGCGGGGGACTTTTACGAGCAGTACTTC
CDR3: CSARRLAGDFYEQYF

size: few
V: TRBV4-3
D: NA
J: TRBJ2-2
DNA: TGCGCCAGCAGCCAGGGACGGTCACTAGTAACCGGGGAGCTGTTTTTT
CDR3: CASSQGRSLVTGELFF

size: few
V: TRBV27
D: NA
J: TRBJ2-3
DNA: TGTGCCAGCAGCTATGCTCCGGGACTCACCACAGATACGCAGTATTTT
CDR3: CASSYAPGLTTDTQYF

size: few
V: TRBV2
D: TRBD2
J: TRBJ2-1
DNA: TGTGCCAGCAGTGAATTTGGCGGGAGGTCCCTCTCCTACAATGAGCAGTTCTTC
CDR3: CASSEFGGRSLSYNEQFF

size: many
V: TRBV3-1
D: NA
J: TRBJ2-7
DNA: TGTGCCAGCAGCCAATTGACAGCCGAGCAGTACTTC
CDR3: CASSQLTAEQYF

size: few
V: TRBV11-2
D: NA
J: TRBJ1-1
DNA: TGTGCCAGCAGCTTGCACGCCACTGAAGCTTTCTTT
CDR3: CASSLHATEAFF

size: many
V: TRBV2
D: NA
J: TRBJ2-1
DNA: TGTGCCAGCATTAAGAGGGCAGGGACGGGGAATGAGCAGTTCTTC
CDR3: CASIKRAGTGNEQFF

size: NA
V: TRBV12-3/TRBV12-4
D: NA
J: TRBJ2-3
DNA: TGTGCCAGCAGTACCGGGACTCAGGAGGGCACAGATACGCAGTATTTT
CDR3: CASSTGTQEGTDTQYF

size: few
V: TRBV20-1
D: NA
J: TRBJ2-1
DNA: TGCAGTGCTCCATCAAGGAGAAACAATGAGCAGTTCTTC
CDR3: CSAPSRRNNEQFF

size: few
V: TRBV6-5
D: NA
J: TRBJ1-4
DNA: TGTGCCAGCAGTTACTCCTGGCGGGCATCAACTAATGAAAAACTGTTTTTT
CDR3: CASSYSWRASTNEKLFF

size: many
V: TRBV5-6
D: NA
J: TRBJ2-1
DNA: TGTGCCAGCAGCTTAGAAAGAACGCAGTTCTTC
CDR3: CASSLERTQFF

size: NA
V: TRBV10-3
D: NA
J: TRBJ2-3
DNA: TGTGCCATCAGTGAGTCATCGTCGGCTGACAGGCGACTTACGCAGTATTTT
CDR3: CAISESSSADRRLTQYF

size: many
V: TRBV6-2/TRBV6-3
D: NA
J: TRBJ2-7
DNA: TGTGCCAGCAGTTACTCCCCGGGACCTGTTCCCCACTTC
CDR3: CASSYSPGPVPHF

size: NA
V: TRBV10-3
D: NA
J: TRBJ2-1
DNA: TGTGCCATCAAGGGGGGAGTTGAGGACAATGAGCAGTTCTTC
CDR3: CAIKGGVEDNEQFF

size: many
V: TRBV23-1
D: NA
J: TRBJ2-1
DNA: TGCGCCAGCAGTCAGGCTTGGACGGTACTTCTCTATGAGCAGTTCTTC
CDR3: CASSQAWTVLLYEQFF

size: many
V: TRBV7-9
D: NA
J: TRBJ2-2
DNA: TGTGCCAGCAGCTTGGAGGGGTCAGTCGGGGAGCTGTTTTTT
CDR3: CASSLEGSVGELFF

size: NA
V: TRBV5-6
D: NA
J: TRBJ1-1
DNA: TGTGCCAGCAGCTTGGCAGCAACTGAAGCTTTCTTT
CDR3: CASSLAATEAFF

size: NA
V: TRBV10-3
D: NA
J: TRBJ1-1
DNA: TGTGCCATCAGTGAGTCGCCTGGAACTGAAGCTTTCTTT
CDR3: CAISESPGTEAFF

size: NA
V: TRBV12-5
D: NA
J: TRBJ2-2
DNA: TGTGCTAGCCGGCAAAATCGGTCCGGGGAGCTGTCTTTT
CDR3: CASRQNRSGELSF

size: few
V: TRBV6-2/TRBV6-3
D: TRBD1
J: TRBJ1-5
DNA: TGTGCCAGCAGTTACCCCCTGGACAGGGGGTTTCAGCCCCAGCATTTT
CDR3: CASSYPLDRGFQPQHF

size: many
V: TRBV24-1
D: NA
J: TRBJ2-3
DNA: TGTGCCACCAGTGATTCTGGGGACCCAAATACAGATACGCAGTATTTT
CDR3: CATSDSGDPNTDTQYF

size: many
V: TRBV30
D: NA
J: TRBJ1-5
DNA: TGTGCCTGGAGCCGGGGGGCCGATCAGCCCCAGCATTTT
CDR3: CAWSRGADQPQHF

size: NA
V: TRBV20-1
D: NA
J: TRBJ2-5
DNA: TGCAGTGCCCGCCAGGGGCAGACATATCAAGAGACCCAGTACTTC
CDR3: CSARQGQTYQETQYF

size: NA
V: TRBV29-1
D: TRBD1
J: TRBJ2-7
DNA: TGCAGCGTCCCCGGGACAGGGGCGGGGACCTACGAGCAGTACTTC
CDR3: CSVPGTGAGTYEQYF

size: NA
V: TRBV10-2
D: NA
J: TRBJ1-4
DNA: TGCGCCACACAGGGTTCGACTAATGAAAAACTGTTTTTT
CDR3: CATQGSTNEKLFF

size: NA
V: TRBV3-1
D: NA
J: TRBJ1-3
DNA: TGTGCCAGCAGCCAAGAAAGGAACTCTGGAAACACCATATATTTT
CDR3: CASSQERNSGNTIYF

size: many
V: TRBV11-2
D: TRBD1
J: TRBJ1-6
DNA: TGTGCCAGCAGCTCCGGGACAGGTCGATATTCACCCCTCCACTTT
CDR3: CASSSGTGRYSPLHF

size: many
V: TRBV3-1
D: TRBD2
J: TRBJ2-1
DNA: TGTGCCAGCAGCCAAGATCCGGTTATAGCGGGGGGTGAGGAGCAGTTCTTC
CDR3: CASSQDPVIAGGEEQFF

size: few
V: TRBV7-9
D: TRBD2
J: TRBJ2-1
DNA: TGTGCCAGCAGCATCACTAGCGGGAACTCCTACAATGAGCAGTTCTTC
CDR3: CASSITSGNSYNEQFF

size: few
V: TRBV12-3/TRBV12-4
D: NA
J: TRBJ1-2
DNA: TGTGCCAGCAGTTTAGTCGAGGGGTCTAACTATGGCTACACCTTC
CDR3: CASSLVEGSNYGYTF

size: many
V: TRBV10-3
D: TRBD1
J: TRBJ2-3
DNA: TGTGCCATCAGTGGGGGACAGCGGTCGGCAGATACGCAGTATTTT
CDR3: CAISGGQRSADTQYF

size: NA
V: TRBV20-1
D: TRBD1
J: TRBJ1-2
DNA: TGCAGTGCTCTCCCGACAGGGCCCAGCTCGGGTGGCTACACCTTC
CDR3: CSALPTGPSSGGYTF

size: NA
V: TRBV7-2
D: NA
J: TRBJ2-2
DNA: TGTGCCAGCAGCCCCCAAGTCGTGGGGGGCAACACCGGGGAGCTGTTTTTT
CDR3: CASSPQVVGGNTGELFF

size: many
V: TRBV5-5
D: NA
J: TRBJ2-3
DNA: TGTGCCAGTCGACTTTCCCGGAGCACAGATACGCAGTATTTT
CDR3: CASRLSRSTDTQYF

size: few
V: TRBV7-9
D: TRBD2
J: TRBJ2-1
DNA: TGTGCCAGCAGCCCTCTAGCGGGGGATCCTCTGTTCTTC
CDR3: CASSPLAGDPLFF

size: few
V: TRBV28
D: NA
J: TRBJ1-4
DNA: TGTGCCAGCAGGCGGTTGTCGACTAATGAAAAACTGTTTTTT
CDR3: CASRRLSTNEKLFF

size: many
V: TRBV30
D: NA
J: TRBJ2-1
DNA: TGTGCCTGGAGTCTGGGGGGGCAGACTTACAATGAGCAGTTCTTC
CDR3: CAWSLGGQTYNEQFF

size: many
V: TRBV5-1
D: TRBD2
J: TRBJ2-7
DNA: TGTGCCAGCAGTTTAGCGGGAGCGAACTACGAGCAGTACTTC
CDR3: CASSLAGANYEQYF

size: few
V: TRBV6-1
D: NA
J: TRBJ2-6
DNA: TGTGCCAGCAGTAAACGGGGGTTAGGGGCCAACGTCCTGACTTTC
CDR3: CASSKRGLGANVLTF

size: NA
V: TRBV11-2
D: NA
J: TRBJ1-1
DNA: TGTGCCAGCAGCTTACCTGGGACCCGGGGGACTGAAGCTTTCTTT
CDR3: CASSLPGTRGTEAFF

size: NA
V: TRBV6-5
D: TRBD2
J: TRBJ2-1
DNA: TGTGCCAGCAGTTACGGGTCTAGCGGGTCCGATGAGCAGTTCTTC
CDR3: CASSYGSSGSDEQFF

size: NA
V: TRBV4-1
D: NA
J: TRBJ1-6
DNA: TGCGCCAGCAGCCAAGAAGCGGGAAATTCACCCCTCCACTTT
CDR3: CASSQEAGNSPLHF